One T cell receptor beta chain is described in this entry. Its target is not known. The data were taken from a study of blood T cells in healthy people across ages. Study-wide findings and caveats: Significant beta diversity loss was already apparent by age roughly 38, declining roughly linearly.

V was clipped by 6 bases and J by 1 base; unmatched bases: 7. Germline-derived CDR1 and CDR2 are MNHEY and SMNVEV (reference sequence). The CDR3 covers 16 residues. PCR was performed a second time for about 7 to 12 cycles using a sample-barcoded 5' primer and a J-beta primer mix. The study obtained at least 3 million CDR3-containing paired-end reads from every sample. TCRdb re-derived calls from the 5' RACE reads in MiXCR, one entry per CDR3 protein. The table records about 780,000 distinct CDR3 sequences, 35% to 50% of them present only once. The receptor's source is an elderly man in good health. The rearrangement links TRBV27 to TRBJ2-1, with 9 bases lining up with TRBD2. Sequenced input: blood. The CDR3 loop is CASSHISGGSYNEQFF. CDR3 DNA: TGTGCCAGCAGCCATATTAGCGGGGGATCCTACAATGAGCAGTTCTTC.